This T cell receptor beta chain was captured in a study of spatial heterogeneity in lung cancer. Germline CDR1 is SGHRS and CDR2 is YFSETQ. The CDR3 sequence is 15 residues long. V was clipped by 3 bases and J by 8 bases, with 18 bases between them. TCRdb called the 5' RACE reads again in MiXCR, with one record for every CDR3 protein. The table includes about 92,000 distinct CDR3 sequences, approximately 12% detected once. Indicated time point: sample taken at primary tumor resection. Whole RNA obtained from tumor, nontumor lung or frozen PBMC underwent sequencing without sorting. This clonotype was detected many times.

The rearrangement links TRBV5-1 to TRBJ2-1; perhaps TRBD2 as D (6 bases). This sequence was found in a male donor with early-stage non-small cell lung cancer. The input for sequencing was PBMCs, taken at surgery. This CDR3 reads CASSSEGRDPDEQFF. Here the CDR3 DNA reads TGCGCCAGCAGCTCGGAGGGCCGGGACCCCGATGAGCAGTTCTTC.